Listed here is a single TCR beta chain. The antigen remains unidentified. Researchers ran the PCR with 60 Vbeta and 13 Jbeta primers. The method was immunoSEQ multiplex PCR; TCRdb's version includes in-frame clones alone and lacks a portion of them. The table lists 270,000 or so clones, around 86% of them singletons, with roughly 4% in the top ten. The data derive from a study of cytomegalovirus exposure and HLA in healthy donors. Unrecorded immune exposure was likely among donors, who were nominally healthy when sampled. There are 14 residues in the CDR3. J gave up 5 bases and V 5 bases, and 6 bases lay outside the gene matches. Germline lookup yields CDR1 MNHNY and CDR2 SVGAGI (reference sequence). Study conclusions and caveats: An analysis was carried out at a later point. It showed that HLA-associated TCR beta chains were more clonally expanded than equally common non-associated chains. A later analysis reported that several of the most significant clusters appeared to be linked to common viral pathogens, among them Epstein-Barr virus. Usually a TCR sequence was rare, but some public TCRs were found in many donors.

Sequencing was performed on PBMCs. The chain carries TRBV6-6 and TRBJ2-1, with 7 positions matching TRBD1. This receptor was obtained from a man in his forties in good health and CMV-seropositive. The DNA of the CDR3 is TGTGCCAGCAGTCGGGACAGAACCGACAATGAGCAGTTCTTC. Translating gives CASSRDRTDNEQFF.